This TCR beta chain originates from a study of T cell responses to AZD1222 COVID-19 vaccine. Points from the study as a whole: When two AZD1222 doses had been given, Spike-specific TCR breadth and depth rose. It should be noted that donors were predominantly white British and more often female, and clonal diversity was possibly underestimated. Baseline seropositivity occurred in only 5 to 7 AZD1222 recipients.

TCRdb's table, derived via immunoSEQ multiplex PCR, lists solely in-frame clones and lacks some. The data hold 120,000 or so clones, with around 84% observed a single time. There are a few counts of this clone. Its antigen remains unidentified. Sample: peripheral blood, taken 28 days after the second AZD1222 dose. The clonotype was recovered from an adult who received the AZD1222 COVID-19 vaccine.

The CDR3 here is CASSPGGAGDGEQFF. In DNA form, the CDR3 reads TGTGCCAGCAGCCCTGGCGGGGCGGGAGACGGTGAGCAGTTCTTC. V and J are TRBV28 and TRBJ2-1; 7 bases agree with TRBD2. V lost 6 bases, J lost 9 bases, and 14 bases stayed unmatched. CDR1 and CDR2 from the germline V gene are MDHEN and SYDVKM. The CDR3 length is 15 residues. Full variable domain (missing parts from reference TRBV28 and TRBJ2-1): DVKVTQSSRYLVKRTGEKVFLECVQDMDHENMFWYRQDPGLGLRLIYFSYDVKMKEKGDIPEGYSVSREKKERFSLILESASTNQTSMYLCASSPGGAGDGEQFFGPGTRLTVL.